What follows are 27 T cell receptor beta chains derived from one specimen sequenced in a study of shared clonotypes between healthy human individuals. The table came from immunoSEQ multiplex PCR; TCRdb's copy has only in-frame clones and leaves some out. This table holds hundreds of thousands of clones, about 98% found once. In the naive CD8 group, cells lacked CD45RO and were positively selected for CCR7, so terminally differentiated effector memory CD45RA+ cells were left out. Sequencing input: naive CD8+ T cells sorted from blood. These TCRs come from a man younger than 40 in good health.

The V call is TRBV7-9, the J call TRBJ2-1, with D perhaps TRBD2 (6 bases). Germline V gene lookup returns CDR1 SEHNR and CDR2 FQNEAQ (reference sequence). The CDR3 is 16 amino acids. V was pared by 1 base and J by 3 bases, with 13 bases between. CDR3 coding DNA: TGTGCCAGCAGCTTAGACGCGGGGCCGCACTACAATGAGCAGTTCTTC. Its protein product is CASSLDAGPHYNEQFF. Complete variable domain (other parts from reference TRBV7-9 and TRBJ2-1): DTGVSQNPRHKITKRGQNVTFRCDPISEHNRLYWYRQTLGQGPEFLTYFQNEAQLEKSRLLSDRFSAERPKGSFSTLEIQRTEQGDSAMYLCASSLDAGPHYNEQFFGPGTRLTVL.

The chain couples TRBV7-9 to TRBJ2-7, with 7 bases lining up with TRBD2. The CDR3 spans 12 residues. CDR1 is SEHNR and CDR2 is FQNEAQ in the germline V gene (reference sequence). V was pared by 5 bases and J by 6 bases, with 4 bases of the junction left unmatched. As DNA, the CDR3 is TGTGCCAGCAGCCCAGGGAGGGCCGAGCAGTACTTC. It translates to CASSPGRAEQYF.

The CDR3 DNA follows: TGTGCCAGCAGCTTGTGGGGTCCCTACAATGAGCAGTTCTTC. Amino acid sequence: CASSLWGPYNEQFF. This rearrangement joins TRBV5-5 to TRBJ2-1, with D unclear. The length of the CDR3 is 14 residues. The V gene's germline CDR1 is SGHKS and CDR2 YYEKEE (reference sequence). Trimming took off 1 base at V and 2 bases at J, with 7 bases between the two ends.

The J gene is TRBJ1-5, the V gene TRBV28; 7 positions agree with TRBD1. The V segment lost 3 bases and the J segment 9 bases; nucleotides outside the gene matches: 8. The CDR3 has 14 residues. Germline CDR1 and CDR2: MDHEN and SYDVKM. Written as DNA, the CDR3 is TGTGCCAGCAGTTTCAACAGGGGAGTCCTGCCCCAGCATTTT. Translation: CASSFNRGVLPQHF.

The chain links TRBV28 to TRBJ2-7; 7 nucleotides line up with TRBD1. The ends lost 5 bases at V and 4 bases at J; junction bases unmatched: 2. Germline CDR1 reads MDHEN; CDR2 reads SYDVKM. CDR3 length: 12 amino acids. Here the CDR3 DNA reads TGTGCCAGCAGTCCGGGACAGTACGAGCAGTACTTC. The encoded protein is CASSPGQYEQYF.

CDR3 nucleotide sequence: TGTGCCAGCAGTGAACCCCTTGACAGAAACACCGGGGAGCTGTTTTTT. It specifies CASSEPLDRNTGELFF. J is TRBJ2-2 and V is TRBV2, with D possibly being TRBD1 (5 bases). This CDR3 is 16 amino acids long. Trimming stripped 2 bases from V and 2 bases from J, with 12 bases between. Germline CDR1 reads SNHLY; CDR2 reads FYNNEI.

V is TRBV7-9 and J is TRBJ1-2; 7 nucleotides agree with TRBD1. Per the germline V gene, CDR1 is SEHNR and CDR2 is FQNEAQ (reference sequence). Unmatched junction bases numbered 1, after V lost 7 bases and J lost 2 bases. The CDR3 runs to 12 residues. The CDR3 is CASTTGNYGYTF. CDR3 nucleotide sequence: TGTGCCAGCACGACAGGGAACTATGGCTACACCTTC.

J is TRBJ2-7 and V is TRBV23-1; 9 nucleotides match TRBD1. TRBV23-1 belongs to the ORF category, with a function that is uncertain. This CDR3 comprises 20 residues. Unmatched junction bases numbered 21, after V lost 0 bases and J lost 6 bases. DNA for the CDR3: TGCGCCAGCAGTCAATCGAAACTGGGGACAGGGTCCCCTAACGAGTTCGAGCAGTACTTC. This gives the protein CASSQSKLGTGSPNEFEQYF.

The chain carries TRBV7-9 and TRBJ1-2; 9 positions agree with TRBD1. The CDR3 is 15 amino acids. Trimming at V came to 2 bases and at J to 7 bases, leaving 8 bases not matched to a gene. Germline loops: CDR1 SEHNR, CDR2 FQNEAQ (reference sequence). The CDR3 protein is CASSLNRTGASGYTF. The CDR3 nucleotides are TGTGCCAGCAGCTTAAATCGGACAGGGGCTTCTGGCTACACCTTC.

This clone was seen just once. The chain links TRBV2 to TRBJ1-5; 9 nucleotides agree with TRBD1. The CDR3 has 13 residues. Unmatched junction bases numbered 1, after V lost 5 bases and J lost 5 bases. Germline CDR1 and CDR2: SNHLY and FYNNEI. The DNA of the CDR3 is TGTGCCAGCAGTCGACAGGGGGATCAGCCCCAGCATTTT. It codes for CASSRQGDQPQHF.

The CDR3 sequence: CAISEAPTYEQYF. For the CDR3, the DNA is TGTGCCATCAGTGAGGCCCCCACCTACGAGCAGTACTTC. The chain carries TRBV10-3 and TRBJ2-7; no firm D call. Germline V lookup: CDR1 ENHRY, CDR2 SYGVKD. The CDR3 runs to 13 residues. The V and J ends lost 2 bases and 2 bases respectively, with 7 bases between them.

This rearrangement joins TRBV5-1 to TRBJ2-6; 7 nucleotides agree with TRBD1. The CDR3 runs 17 residues. From germline, CDR1 is SGHRS and CDR2 YFSETQ. V lost 3 bases to trimming and J lost 0 bases; unmatched junction nucleotides: 6. For the CDR3, the DNA is TGCGCCAGCAGCTCTTGGACAGGCACCTCTGGGGCCAACGTCCTGACTTTC. Its translation: CASSSWTGTSGANVLTF.

A word on this clone: Its ends do not fully match the called genes, so a read error is possible. The chain carries TRBV4-3 and TRBJ2-3; D perhaps matches TRBD2 (6 bases). Per the germline V gene, CDR1 is LGHNA and CDR2 is YSLEER. The CDR3 has 15 residues. The CDR3: CTSSQYRDSRDTQYF. CDR3 bases: TGCACCAGCAGCCAGTACCGGGACTCCCGAGATACGCAGTATTTT.

The rearrangement links TRBV10-3 to TRBJ2-1, with TRBD2 as a possible D gene (6 bases). The V end lost 2 bases, the J end lost 10 bases, and 12 bases lay between the germline ends. Germline V lookup: CDR1 ENHRY, CDR2 SYGVKD. The CDR3 loop spans 13 amino acids. The CDR3 sequence is CAISEAGRREQFF. CDR3 nucleotide sequence: TGTGCCATCAGTGAGGCGGGACGGAGGGAGCAGTTCTTC.

The chain carries TRBV13 and TRBJ2-7; 12 bases are a match to TRBD2. In germline, CDR1 is PRHDT, CDR2 FYEKMQ (reference sequence). Germline trimming cut 8 bases from V and 3 bases from J; bases unmatched to any gene: 2. The CDR3 runs to 13 residues. The CDR3 nucleotides are TGTGCCAGCCGACTAGCGGGGGTCTACGAGCAGTACTTC. This codes for CASRLAGVYEQYF.

The rearrangement uses TRBV7-8 and TRBJ2-5; the match to TRBD1 covers 8 bases. Germline-derived CDR1 and CDR2 are SGHVS and FQNEAQ. There are 15 residues in the CDR3. The junction had 7 bases not matched to a gene; V was cut back by 1 base and J by 6 bases. The chain's CDR3 is CASSLDPGGVKTQYF. The CDR3 DNA sequence: TGTGCCAGCAGCTTAGACCCAGGGGGCGTCAAGACCCAGTACTTC.

The V gene is TRBV9, the J gene TRBJ1-2; TRBD1 might be the D (6 bases). Germline-derived CDR1 and CDR2 are SGDLS and YYNGEE. The V gene lost 3 bases and the J gene lost 3 bases, with 9 bases spanning the gap. The CDR3 is 13 residues long. CDR3 sequence: CASSAAGDYGYTF. The CDR3 coding sequence is TGTGCCAGCAGCGCCGCAGGGGACTATGGCTACACCTTC.

This clone was seen only once. J is TRBJ2-1 and V is TRBV29-1; 8 bases map to TRBD2. After removal of 6 bases from V and 5 bases from J, the junction contained 18 bases not matched to a gene. This CDR3 is built from 17 residues. Germline CDR1 reads SQVTM; CDR2 reads ANQGSEA. CDR3 protein: CSVAFWGAGGTNNEQFF. CDR3 nucleotides: TGCAGCGTCGCGTTTTGGGGGGCGGGAGGAACCAACAATGAGCAGTTCTTC.

A word on this clone: Other DNA sequences in this specimen translate into the identical CDR3. V is TRBV19 and J is TRBJ2-7, with 10 positions matching TRBD1. This CDR3 has 14 residues. Germline V CDR1 and CDR2: LNHDA, SQIVND (reference sequence). The J segment lost 3 bases and the V segment lost 5 bases, leaving 4 bases of the junction unmatched. The CDR3, as DNA: TGTGCCAGTAGTTCAGGGACAGGGGACTACGAGCAGTACTTC. Translated: CASSSGTGDYEQYF.

This clone was recorded only once. J is TRBJ2-7 and V is TRBV10-3; D may correspond to TRBD1 or TRBD2 (6 bases each). The CDR3 has 13 amino acids. Germline assignment: CDR1 ENHRY and CDR2 SYGVKD. With 10 bases removed from V and 3 bases from J, the gap between germline ends came to 16 bases. This CDR3 is CATRGPQSYEQYF. In DNA form, the CDR3 reads TGTGCCACCCGGGGGCCCCAAAGCTACGAGCAGTACTTC.

The chain recombines TRBV9 with TRBJ2-1; a weak D match, TRBD1 (5 bases). In germline, CDR1 is SGDLS, CDR2 YYNGEE. The V gene lost 0 bases and the J gene lost 6 bases, with 13 bases spanning the gap. CDR3 length equals 15 residues. The chain's CDR3 is CASSVVGQGGNEQFF. CDR3 DNA: TGTGCCAGCAGCGTAGTGGGGCAGGGTGGCAATGAGCAGTTCTTC.

The rearrangement joins TRBV7-9 to TRBJ1-4; possibly TRBD1 for D (5 bases). CDR3 length: 14 amino acids. Trimming pared 5 bases from V and 5 bases from J, leaving 12 bases between. From germline, CDR1 is SEHNR and CDR2 FQNEAQ (reference sequence). CDR3 loop: CASSRGRQNEKLFF. For the CDR3, the DNA is TGTGCCAGCAGCCGGGGACGGCAGAATGAAAAACTGTTTTTT.

The CDR3 nucleotides are TGTGCCAGCAGCTTAGAGTACCAAGAGACCCAGTACTTC. This codes for CASSLEYQETQYF. V gene TRBV11-2 combines with J gene TRBJ2-5; D unclear. V was clipped by 0 bases and J by 0 bases, with 2 bases between them. This CDR3 contains 13 residues. The V gene's germline CDR1 is SGHAT and CDR2 FQNNGV.

The CDR3 sequence is CASSLLAGDYEQYF. CDR3 nucleotide sequence: TGCGCCAGCAGCTTACTAGCGGGAGATTACGAGCAGTACTTC. This rearrangement joins TRBV5-1 to TRBJ2-7, with TRBD2 identical over 11 bases. Trimming took 2 bases from V and 4 from J; bases not matched to a gene: 2. In germline, CDR1 is SGHRS, CDR2 YFSETQ. CDR3 length: 14 amino acids.

V usage is TRBV7-8 and J usage is TRBJ2-5, with 7 bases identical to TRBD2. CDR3 length: 17 amino acids. V was clipped by 7 bases and J by 0 bases; unmatched bases: 14. CDR1 is SGHVS, CDR2 FQNEAQ, per germline. The CDR3 region has the DNA TGTGCCAGCACCCCCCGATGGGGGGGACTGAACCAAGAGACCCAGTACTTC. As protein: CASTPRWGGLNQETQYF.

The rearrangement links TRBV9 to TRBJ1-3; the D is unclear. Germline V gene lookup returns CDR1 SGDLS and CDR2 YYNGEE. The length of the CDR3 is 16 residues. Trimming pared 4 bases from V and 4 bases from J, leaving 18 bases between. The CDR3 region has the DNA TGTGCCAGCAGCAACACTAAGGGTATCTCGGGAAACACCATATATTTT. Amino acids: CASSNTKGISGNTIYF.

J is TRBJ1-1 and V is TRBV7-2, with D hard to call. Germline V CDR1 and CDR2: SGHTA, FQGNSA. V was clipped by 1 base and J by 1 base, with 7 bases between them. The CDR3 extends over 14 amino acids. This CDR3 is CASSLGAANTEAFF. The CDR3 coding sequence is TGTGCCAGCAGCTTAGGTGCAGCGAACACTGAAGCTTTCTTT.